This TCR beta chain was identified in a study of T cell repertoires in breast cancer. Study at large: There were nine healthy control donors. On average each sample gave approximately 500,000 sequences, approximately 10 reads per cell.

Primers covering all TCR V genes were used in emulsion RT-PCR on CD8+ T cells. In regard to this clonotype: Antigen specificity is unknown. A clone one base away is much larger, so this may be a read error.

Overall study results and limits: Different nucleotide sequences encoded the shared TCRs, suggesting antigen-driven expansion. Emulsion RT-PCR gave a qualitative, not quantitative, TCR profile.

CDR1 and CDR2 (germline): DFQATT, SNEGSKA (reference sequence). The CDR3 contains 12 residues. Trimming shortened V by 5 bases and J by 10 bases, and 12 bases separated the two germline ends. During the second nested PCR, blocking oligonucleotides suppressed genes that were not paired. Each CDR3 protein gets one entry after TCRdb re-called the emulsion pairing reads with MiXCR. The sample shows tens of thousands of distinct CDR3 sequences, 45% of them seen only once. The chain carries TRBV20-1 and TRBJ1-6; unclear D gene. Material for sequencing was CD8+ T cells. The sequence derives from a pool of human donors with breast cancer or a healthy control (not recorded which). CDR3 nucleotides: TGCAGTGCTGGAGCAGCCGTCTCACCCCTCCACTTT. Protein product: CSAGAAVSPLHF.